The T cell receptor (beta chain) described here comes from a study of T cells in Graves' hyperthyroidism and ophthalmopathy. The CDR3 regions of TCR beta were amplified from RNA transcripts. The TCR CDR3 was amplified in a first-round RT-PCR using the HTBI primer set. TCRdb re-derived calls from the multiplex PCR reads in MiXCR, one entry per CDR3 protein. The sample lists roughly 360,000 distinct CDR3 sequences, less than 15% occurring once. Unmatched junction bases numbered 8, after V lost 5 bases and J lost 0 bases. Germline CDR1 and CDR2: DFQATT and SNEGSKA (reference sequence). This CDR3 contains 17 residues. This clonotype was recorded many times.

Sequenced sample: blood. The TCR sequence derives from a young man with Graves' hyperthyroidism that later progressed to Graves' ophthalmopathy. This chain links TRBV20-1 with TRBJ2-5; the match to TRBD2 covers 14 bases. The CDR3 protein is CSAAGTSGGGYQETQYF. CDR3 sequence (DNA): TGCAGTGCTGCCGGGACTAGCGGGGGCGGGTACCAAGAGACCCAGTACTTC.